A selection of T cell receptor beta chains follows, all from one sample in a study of T cells after yellow fever vaccination. Each CDR3 protein is one row after TCRdb ran MiXCR on the 5' RACE reads. Altogether 550,000 or so distinct CDR3 sequences are present, 15% to 20% being singletons, with the ten largest covering approximately 15%. The specimen comprised PBMCs, sampled 15 days after the yellow fever booster vaccination. The receptors shown here come from a young man who received the YFV17D yellow fever vaccine. CDR3s include the opening cysteine and the closing phenylalanine or tryptophan. D genes are given only for firm matches. Clone size, where shown, is once, few, many, or a class for clones that have expanded.

D	V	J	size	CDR3	DNA
.	TRBV12-3/TRBV12-4	TRBJ2-3	few	CASSLAQGSTDTQYF	TGTGCCAGCAGTTTAGCGCAGGGGAGCACAGATACGCAGTATTTT
.	TRBV5-1	TRBJ2-2	few	CASSLPPPNTGELFF	TGCGCCAGCAGCTTACCACCCCCCAACACCGGGGAGCTGTTTTTT
TRBD2	TRBV7-2	TRBJ2-7	.	CASSRGETWDDPYEQYF	TGTGCCAGCAGCCGGGGGGAGACGTGGGACGACCCCTACGAGCAGTACTTC
TRBD2	TRBV7-3	TRBJ2-1	.	CASSRSGSYDNEQFF	TGTGCCAGCAGTCGCAGCGGGAGTTACGACAATGAGCAGTTCTTC
TRBD2	TRBV7-7	TRBJ2-1	.	CASSPPHNQGTSGTVLYNEQFF	TGTGCCAGCAGCCCTCCCCACAACCAGGGGACTAGCGGGACAGTGCTCTACAATGAGCAGTTCTTC
.	TRBV24-1	TRBJ2-1	.	CATSDLHVGEQFF	TGTGCCACCAGTGATTTGCACGTCGGTGAGCAGTTCTTC
.	TRBV6-2/TRBV6-3	TRBJ2-2	.	CASSATGTTNTGELFF	TGTGCCAGCAGTGCCACCGGGACAACGAACACCGGGGAGCTGTTTTTT
.	TRBV19	TRBJ1-1	.	CASSSYLGTEAFF	TGTGCCAGTAGCTCCTATCTGGGCACTGAAGCTTTCTTT
.	TRBV5-1	TRBJ2-1	.	CASSANPSNGAGEQFF	TGCGCCAGCAGTGCGAACCCAAGTAACGGGGCTGGGGAGCAGTTCTTC
TRBD2	TRBV11-2	TRBJ2-5	.	CASSLIGGGGRNRETQYF	TGTGCCAGCAGCTTAATTGGCGGCGGGGGTAGGAATCGAGAGACCCAGTACTTC
TRBD2	TRBV11-2	TRBJ2-3	few	CASSLVGRPAGDTQYF	TGTGCCAGCAGCTTAGTCGGCAGGCCAGCGGGGGATACGCAGTATTTT